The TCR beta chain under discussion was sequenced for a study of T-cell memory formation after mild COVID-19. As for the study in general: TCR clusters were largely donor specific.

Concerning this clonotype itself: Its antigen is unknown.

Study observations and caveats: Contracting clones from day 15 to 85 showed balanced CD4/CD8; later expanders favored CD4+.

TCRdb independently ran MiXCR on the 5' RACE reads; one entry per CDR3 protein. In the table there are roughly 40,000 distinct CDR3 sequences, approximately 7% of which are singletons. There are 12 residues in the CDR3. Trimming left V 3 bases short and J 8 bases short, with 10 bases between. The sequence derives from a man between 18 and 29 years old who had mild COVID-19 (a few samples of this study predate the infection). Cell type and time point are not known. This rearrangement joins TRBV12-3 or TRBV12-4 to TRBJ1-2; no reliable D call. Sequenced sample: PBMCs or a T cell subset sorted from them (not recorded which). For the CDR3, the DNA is TGTGCCAGCAGTTTTCGCAGGTTCGGCTACACCTTC. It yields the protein CASSFRRFGYTF.